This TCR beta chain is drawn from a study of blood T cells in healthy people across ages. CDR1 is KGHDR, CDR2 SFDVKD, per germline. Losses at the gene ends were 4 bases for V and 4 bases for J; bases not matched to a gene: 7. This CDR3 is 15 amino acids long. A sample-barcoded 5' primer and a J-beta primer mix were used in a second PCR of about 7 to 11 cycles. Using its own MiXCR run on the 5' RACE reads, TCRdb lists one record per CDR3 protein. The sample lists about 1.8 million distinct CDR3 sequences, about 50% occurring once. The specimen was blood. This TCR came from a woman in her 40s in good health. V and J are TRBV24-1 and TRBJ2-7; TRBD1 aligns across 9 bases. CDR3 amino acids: CATSDPGTGKYEQYF. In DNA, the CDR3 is TGTGCCACCAGTGACCCCGGGACAGGGAAGTACGAGCAGTACTTC.